Listed here are 28 T cell receptor beta chains from one sample, sequenced in a study of blood T cell repertoires in COVID-19. The method was immunoSEQ multiplex PCR; TCRdb's version includes in-frame clones alone and lacks a portion of them. In the table there are about 400,000 clones, nearly 90% of which are singletons. The sequenced material came from PBMCs or T cells enriched from blood (not recorded which). Source of these receptors: a woman between 40 and 55 years old with acute COVID-19.

The V call is TRBV30, the J call TRBJ1-2, with D perhaps matching TRBD1 (5 bases). Looked up from germline, CDR1 is GTSNPN and CDR2 is SVGIG (reference sequence). V lost 0 bases to trimming and J lost 1 base, with 9 bases between them. The CDR3 spans 14 residues. The CDR3 loop reads CAWSVTGYNYGYTF. In nucleotides, the CDR3 is TGTGCCTGGAGTGTAACAGGTTATAACTATGGCTACACCTTC.

The rearrangement links TRBV5-6 to TRBJ1-1; D is unresolved. The germline V and J ends were trimmed by 3 bases and 5 bases, with 11 bases remaining between them. The CDR3 consists of 13 residues. CDR1 SGHDT and CDR2 YYEEEE come from the germline V gene. CDR3: CASSSRPGTEAFF. The CDR3 DNA follows: TGTGCCAGCAGCTCACGACCGGGGACTGAAGCTTTCTTT.

The V gene is TRBV18, the J gene TRBJ2-7, with 8 bases aligning to TRBD2. CDR3 length: 16 residues. The germline V gene encodes CDR1 KGHSH and CDR2 LQKENI. J lost 3 bases, V lost 3 bases, and 10 bases had no gene match. Written as DNA, the CDR3 is TGTGCCAGCTCACCTCCCATACGCGGGGGGATCTACGAGCAGTACTTC. Translating it yields CASSPPIRGGIYEQYF.

J is TRBJ2-3 and V is TRBV5-1, with 7 nucleotides matching TRBD2. The CDR3 has 15 amino acids. Trimming took 4 bases from V and 3 from J; bases not matched to a gene: 8. Per germline, CDR1 SGHRS and CDR2 YFSETQ. Here the CDR3 reads CASSVREDLTDTQYF. The CDR3 bases are TGCGCCAGCAGCGTCCGGGAGGACCTTACAGATACGCAGTATTTT.

V is TRBV24-1 and J is TRBJ2-5; D may be TRBD2 (7 bases). V gave up 4 bases and J gave up 2 bases, with 10 bases separating them. This CDR3 contains 14 residues. CDR1 is KGHDR and CDR2 is SFDVKD in the germline V gene. The CDR3 region has the DNA TGTGCCACCAGTGAGGGGGGGGCGCAAGAGACCCAGTACTTC. It translates to CATSEGGAQETQYF.

The chain links TRBV19 to TRBJ1-1; 9 nucleotides agree with TRBD1. Germline CDR1 is LNHDA and CDR2 is SQIVND (reference sequence). The CDR3 consists of 15 residues. Trimming cost V 4 bases and J 7 bases; bases outside gene matches: 10. The CDR3 DNA reads as TGTGCCAGTAGTACCTCACAGGGGGCGCGGGGTGAAGCTTTCTTT. Translated, it gives CASSTSQGARGEAFF.

The chain couples TRBV3-1 (or the pseudogene TRBV3-2) to TRBJ2-3, with D maybe TRBD2 (6 bases). V dropped 3 bases and J dropped 3 bases, with 13 bases sitting between them. Per germline, CDR1 LGHDT and CDR2 YNNKEL (reference sequence). The CDR3 contains 15 residues. CDR3 protein: CASSHRGALTDTQYF. The CDR3, as DNA: TGTGCCAGCAGCCATCGCGGGGCCTTAACAGATACGCAGTATTTT.

The CDR3 coding sequence is TGTGCCAGCAGCTTAATGGCGGGGGGGTTTGAGACCCAGTACTTC. It yields the protein CASSLMAGGFETQYF. The J gene is TRBJ2-5, the V gene TRBV11-3; 9 bases agree with TRBD2. This CDR3 comprises 15 residues. Germline trimming cut 2 bases from V and 5 bases from J; bases unmatched to any gene: 6. Germline loops: CDR1 SGHNT, CDR2 YENEEA.

CDR3 nucleotides: TGTGCCAGCAGTGGAGAAATGAACACTGAAGCTTTCTTT. As protein: CASSGEMNTEAFF. This rearrangement joins TRBV2 to TRBJ1-1, with D unclear. Per germline, CDR1 SNHLY and CDR2 FYNNEI. The CDR3 runs 13 residues. With 4 bases removed from V and 0 bases from J, the gap between germline ends came to 6 bases.

This clone was seen only once. This chain joins TRBV9 and TRBJ2-7; TRBD1 aligns across 8 bases. Germline CDR1 is SGDLS and CDR2 is YYNGEE. This CDR3 comprises 14 residues. With V trimmed by 5 bases and J by 4 bases, 8 bases remained unmatched. CDR3 DNA sequence: TGTGCCAGCAGTCAAACAGGGGGGACTTACGAGCAGTACTTC. As protein: CASSQTGGTYEQYF.

The gene calls are TRBV9 and TRBJ2-5, with D possibly matching TRBD2 (7 bases). Trimming shortened V by 5 bases and J by 3 bases, and 14 bases separated the two germline ends. CDR3 length: 14 residues. The germline V gene has CDR1 SGDLS and CDR2 YYNGEE. The CDR3 DNA is TGTGCCAGCAGGAGACGGGGGGCCGAAGAGACCCAGTACTTC. Translation: CASRRRGAEETQYF. The full variable domain, rest sourced from reference TRBV9 and TRBJ2-5, is DSGVTQTPKHLITATGQRVTLRCSPRSGDLSVYWYQQSLDQGLQFLIQYYNGEERAKGNILERFSAQQFPDLHSELNLSSLELGDSALYFCASRRRGAEETQYFGPGTRLLVL.

The chain uses TRBV29-1 and TRBJ2-1, with D tentatively TRBD2 (5 bases). This CDR3 spans 15 amino acids. The germline gives CDR1 SQVTM, CDR2 ANQGSEA. V lost 6 bases and J 0 bases, leaving 15 bases between the germline ends. The CDR3 loop is CSVAPMAGSYNEQFF. Here the CDR3 DNA reads TGCAGCGTGGCCCCTATGGCGGGCTCCTACAATGAGCAGTTCTTC.

The chain joins TRBV14 to TRBJ2-1; D gene unclear. Germline V gene data show CDR1 as SGHDN and CDR2 as FVKESK. V was shortened by 0 bases and J by 10 bases, with 13 bases between the two germline ends. The CDR3 sequence is 14 residues long. CDR3: CASSQEGFQVEQFF. The CDR3 DNA is TGTGCCAGCAGCCAAGAAGGCTTTCAGGTCGAGCAGTTCTTC.

This clone was counted only a few times. This chain connects TRBV19 to TRBJ1-5, with TRBD1 as a possible D gene (5 bases). The CDR3 has 13 amino acids. Germline values: CDR1 LNHDA, CDR2 SQIVND (reference sequence). Deletions cut 4 bases from V and 6 bases from J, with 10 bases between. CDR3 sequence reads: CASSRGVSQPQHF. The CDR3 DNA is TGTGCCAGTAGTAGGGGGGTAAGTCAGCCCCAGCATTTT.

This clone has only one observation. Additional DNA sequences in this sample encode the identical CDR3. The chain uses TRBV7-2 and TRBJ2-5; 10 positions agree with TRBD2. Looked up from germline, CDR1 is SGHTA and CDR2 is FQGNSA. Trimming cost V 3 bases and J 4 bases; bases outside gene matches: 2. CDR3 length equals 14 residues. The CDR3 here is CASSFSGGAETQYF. DNA for the CDR3: TGTGCCAGCAGCTTCAGCGGGGGGGCAGAGACCCAGTACTTC.

The V and J genes are TRBV19 and TRBJ2-2; 9 positions agree with TRBD1. J gave up 5 bases and V 4 bases, and 5 bases lay outside the gene matches. CDR1 is LNHDA, CDR2 SQIVND, per germline (reference sequence). The CDR3 covers 15 residues. The CDR3 nucleotides are TGTGCCAGTAGTAAGGGACAGGGAAAAACCGGGGAGCTGTTTTTT. Translating gives CASSKGQGKTGELFF.

This chain uses TRBV6-5 with TRBJ1-2; D remains ambiguous. Trimming removed 6 bases from V and 4 bases from J, with 15 bases in between. The CDR3 loop spans 14 amino acids. Germline V gene data show CDR1 as MNHEY and CDR2 as SVGAGI. The CDR3 DNA sequence: TGTGCCAGCAGCCTAGACCGGAACTCCTATGGCTACACCTTC. Protein: CASSLDRNSYGYTF.

The chain combines TRBV7-9 with TRBJ1-1; D not resolved. The germline CDR1 and CDR2 sequences are SEHNR and FQNEAQ (reference sequence). CDR3 length: 12 amino acids. The V end lost 4 bases, the J end lost 0 bases, and 3 bases lay between the germline ends. The CDR3 nucleotides read TGTGCCAGCAGCTCAATGAACACTGAAGCTTTCTTT. Its protein is CASSSMNTEAFF.

This clone appeared once. V usage is TRBV24-1 and J usage is TRBJ2-3, with 14 bases lining up with TRBD2. After removal of 4 bases from V and 4 bases from J, the junction contained 3 bases not matched to a gene. The germline gives CDR1 KGHDR, CDR2 SFDVKD. This CDR3 region has 16 residues. The CDR3 loop reads CATSEGLAGGPDTQYF. DNA of the CDR3: TGTGCCACCAGTGAAGGACTAGCGGGGGGCCCAGATACGCAGTATTTT.

The chain employs TRBV9 and TRBJ1-3; D is unresolved. CDR1 and CDR2 from the germline V gene are SGDLS and YYNGEE. The CDR3 is 18 amino acids. Trimming removed 3 bases from V and 2 bases from J, with 21 bases in between. The CDR3 DNA is TGTGCCAGCAGCGCCCTTGAGGGCGGCTGGGGTCCTGGAAACACCATATATTTT. This encodes CASSALEGGWGPGNTIYF. Full variable domain (rest looked up from reference TRBV9 and TRBJ1-3): DSGVTQTPKHLITATGQRVTLRCSPRSGDLSVYWYQQSLDQGLQFLIQYYNGEERAKGNILERFSAQQFPDLHSELNLSSLELGDSALYFCASSALEGGWGPGNTIYFGEGSWLTVV.

The V and J genes are TRBV12-3 or TRBV12-4 and TRBJ2-1, with 7 nucleotides matching TRBD1. This CDR3 comprises 13 residues. J was trimmed by 4 bases and V by 4 bases; bases with no gene match: 1. The CDR3 loop is CASSYRGYNEQFF. The CDR3 DNA reads as TGTGCCAGCAGTTACAGGGGTTACAATGAGCAGTTCTTC.

This sequence joins TRBV27 and TRBJ1-1; no definite D call. The CDR3 is 14 residues long. Germline CDR1 MNHEY, CDR2 SMNVEV (reference sequence). With 7 bases removed from V and 5 bases from J, the gap between germline ends came to 17 bases. This chain's CDR3 is CASMPSEGWTEAFF. CDR3 coding DNA: TGTGCCAGCATGCCCTCTGAGGGTTGGACTGAAGCTTTCTTT.

This chain uses TRBV19 with TRBJ1-1; 8 bases align to TRBD1. CDR3 length equals 14 residues. Germline V gene lookup returns CDR1 LNHDA and CDR2 SQIVND (reference sequence). The V gene end was trimmed by 2 bases and the J gene end by 6 bases; junction bases not matched to a gene: 5. This CDR3 reads CASSITGGESEAFF. CDR3 sequence (DNA): TGTGCCAGTAGTATAACAGGGGGAGAGTCTGAAGCTTTCTTT.

This sequence joins TRBV6-5 and TRBJ2-7; TRBD1 is a possible D gene (6 bases). The CDR3 consists of 14 residues. Trimming took 2 bases from V and 0 from J, leaving 8 bases between them. Germline CDR1 is MNHEY and CDR2 is SVGAGI. Here the CDR3 DNA reads TGTGCCAGCAGTTACGACAGGACCTCCTACGAGCAGTACTTC. This sequence encodes CASSYDRTSYEQYF.

This clone was seen at least ten times. J is TRBJ1-6 and V is TRBV5-8; 9 bases are shared with TRBD1. Germline V gene lookup returns CDR1 SGHTS and CDR2 YDEGEE. The CDR3 is 16 amino acids. J gave up 11 bases and V 2 bases, and 11 bases lay outside the gene matches. The CDR3 is CASSFFAGTGFAPLHF. CDR3 DNA sequence: TGTGCCAGCAGCTTTTTCGCCGGGACAGGGTTCGCACCCCTCCACTTT.

V gene TRBV3-1 (or the pseudogene TRBV3-2) combines with J gene TRBJ2-5; 8 bases align to TRBD2. Losses at the gene ends were 4 bases for V and 4 bases for J; bases not matched to a gene: 5. Germline CDR1 is LGHDT and CDR2 is YNNKEL (reference sequence). The CDR3 covers 14 residues. CDR3 in DNA: TGTGCCAGCAGCCTACTAGCGGAATTAGAGACCCAGTACTTC. This codes for CASSLLAELETQYF.

V and J are TRBV7-2 and TRBJ1-4; possible D gene TRBD1, 5 bases. Trimming removed 1 base from V and 5 bases from J, with 11 bases in between. Germline values: CDR1 SGHTA, CDR2 FQGNSA. This CDR3 is 15 amino acids long. CDR3 residues: CASSLGGRGNEKLFF. The CDR3 DNA follows: TGTGCCAGCAGCTTAGGCGGGCGGGGGAATGAAAAACTGTTTTTT.

The chain links TRBV19 to TRBJ1-1; TRBD1 agrees at 9 bases. V lost 5 bases to trimming and J lost 10 bases; unmatched junction nucleotides: 5. The germline V gene encodes CDR1 LNHDA and CDR2 SQIVND (reference sequence). This CDR3 spans 12 amino acids. The CDR3 protein is CASSENRGRAFF. The DNA of the CDR3 is TGTGCCAGTAGTGAAAACAGGGGGCGAGCTTTCTTT.